The 3 T cell receptor beta chains reported below all come from one sample, sequenced in a study of shared T cell receptors in the human thymus. TCRdb keeps only in-frame clones here, not all; method: immunoSEQ multiplex PCR. The sample shows some 400,000 clones, around 93% of them seen only once. The specimen was thymocytes. The source of these receptors is a human donor.

V usage is TRBV27 and J usage is TRBJ1-2; TRBD1 matches 7 bases. The CDR3 is made up of 16 amino acids. The germline V gene encodes CDR1 MNHEY and CDR2 SMNVEV (reference sequence). The V gene end was trimmed by 7 bases and the J gene end by 4 bases; junction bases not matched to a gene: 15. The CDR3 DNA follows: TGTGCCAGCACCCCTCGAAAGGGGGCATCGGGCTATGGCTACACCTTC. Translating it yields CASTPRKGASGYGYTF.

The V call is TRBV7-9, the J call TRBJ1-3, with TRBD1 identical over 7 bases. From germline, CDR1 is SEHNR and CDR2 FQNEAQ (reference sequence). J lost 2 bases, V lost 2 bases, and 12 bases had no gene match. The CDR3 covers 18 residues. This chain's CDR3 is CASSLYSPTGATGNTIYF. CDR3 bases: TGTGCCAGCAGCTTATATTCCCCCACAGGGGCCACTGGAAACACCATATATTTT.

This rearrangement joins TRBV10-3 to TRBJ2-7, with TRBD1 matching over 8 bases. The CDR3 spans 15 residues. CDR1 is ENHRY, CDR2 SYGVKD, per germline. J was trimmed by 2 bases and V by 0 bases; bases with no gene match: 3. CDR3 loop: CAISESDRATYEQYF. CDR3 nucleotides: TGTGCCATCAGTGAGTCGGACAGGGCCACCTACGAGCAGTACTTC.